One T cell receptor beta chain is described in this entry. The data are from a study of T cell responses to AZD1222 COVID-19 vaccine. CDR1 LGHDT and CDR2 YNNKEL come from the germline V gene (reference sequence). V lost 4 bases to trimming and J lost 5 bases, with 14 bases between them. This CDR3 contains 14 residues. Clones were read by immunoSEQ multiplex PCR, and TCRdb kept only the in-frame ones, dropping some. The table lists 130,000 or so clones, about nine tenths of them singletons. The input for sequencing was peripheral blood, taken on day 0 of AZD1222 vaccination. The source of this sequence is an adult in good health. The V and J genes are TRBV3-1 (or the pseudogene TRBV3-2) and TRBJ1-2, with D perhaps matching TRBD1 (6 bases). CDR3 bases: TGTGCCAGCAGCCCGCCAGGGGCGGAGTATGGCTACACCTTC. Translating it yields CASSPPGAEYGYTF.